These T cell receptor beta chains were read from a single sample in a study of T cell repertoires in cytomegalovirus infection. Each CDR3 protein gets one entry after TCRdb re-called the reads with MiXCR. The table has roughly 70,000 distinct CDR3 sequences, approximately 22% seen once; the top ten hold 55% to 75%. Their specific antigens are unknown. Sample: CD8+ T cells from cultured PBMCs, taken from culture after CMV antigen stimulation. These receptors were obtained from a human donor in good health (CMV status not recorded). Some clones in this sample may be carry-over from other donors' samples. CDR3s leave out the opening cysteine and the closing phenylalanine or tryptophan. Only some rows state a clone size, as once, few, many or a class for expanded clones.

TRBV4-1,TRBJ1-1,many,ASSQEITMNTEAF
TRBV10-2,TRBJ2-3,-,ASSFSPGGASTDTQY
TRBV25-1,TRBJ1-4,-,ASSDEGAWREKLF
TRBV6-2/TRBV6-3,TRBJ1-5,-,ASRTRQGVKPQH
TRBV7-2,TRBJ2-7,-,ASSPAGSPYEQY
TRBV10-3,TRBJ1-1,few,AISEPENTEAF
TRBV20-1,TRBJ2-4,-,SASSLDSAKNIQY
TRBV7-2,TRBJ1-5,-,ASSSRTGVNNQPQH
TRBV20-1,TRBJ1-1,few,SAVRDRGLGTEAF
TRBV7-9,TRBJ2-1,-,ASSLSEYEQF
TRBV6-5,TRBJ2-7,-,ASSIGQGGYEQY
TRBV12-3/TRBV12-4,TRBJ2-1,-,ASSFAGEQF
TRBV6-6,TRBJ2-3,-,ASTVPAGGTDTQY
TRBV5-8,TRBJ1-2,few,ASGAGYGGYT
TRBV7-8,TRBJ1-5,-,ASSLYQGPSQPQH
TRBV4-1,TRBJ1-5,few,ASSQAEQGGQPQH
TRBV10-2,TRBJ2-7,-,ASSERGAPPLSSYEQY
TRBV12-3/TRBV12-4,TRBJ2-1,few,ASTLEVLGGVSYNEQF
TRBV7-9,TRBJ1-1,many,ASGNRTENTEAF
TRBV28,TRBJ2-2,few,ASSRRTEITGELF
TRBV7-6,TRBJ1-6,few,ASSLGALLDNSPLH
TRBV7-8,TRBJ2-5,many,ASSPRVGLQETQY
TRBV7-8,TRBJ2-7,few,ASSLGGETGTYEQY
TRBV19,TRBJ2-5,-,ASSIGEHLETQY
TRBV7-9,TRBJ1-6,few,ASRGEGSNSPLH
TRBV7-8,TRBJ2-6,few,ASRSQLGTGPSGANVLT
TRBV20-1,TRBJ2-1,-,SAREWSTTYNEQF
TRBV6-2/TRBV6-3,TRBJ2-5,-,ASSYFWVAETQY
TRBV12-5,TRBJ2-7,few,ASGSLNYEQY
TRBV7-9,TRBJ1-1,-,ASSLGGRRNTEAF
TRBV6-2/TRBV6-3,TRBJ2-2,-,ASSYSRGRHGELF
TRBV7-2,TRBJ1-6,few,ASSLYDSNSPLH
TRBV7-9,TRBJ2-5,few,ASSLEQAQETQY
TRBV11-2,TRBJ2-7,-,ASSTGGGGAYEQY
TRBV7-6,TRBJ2-7,few,ASSPPDSYEQY
TRBV10-3,TRBJ2-5,many,AIRTGDLETQY
TRBV6-1,TRBJ2-1,medium-sized,ASGTALNEQF
TRBV5-6,TRBJ2-5,-,ASRETGGTQY
TRBV12-3/TRBV12-4,TRBJ1-1,-,ASTMTTNTEAF
TRBV6-1,TRBJ2-7,-,VSSDAGPYEQY
TRBV11-1,TRBJ1-6,many,ASSRTGNNSPLH
TRBV7-6,TRBJ1-1,-,ASSRGGRLNTEAF
TRBV9,TRBJ1-1,-,ASSEGGNTEAF
TRBV30,TRBJ1-5,-,AWNLGNQPQH
TRBV6-1,TRBJ2-7,-,ASSYWTSGVPSEQY
TRBV6-2/TRBV6-3,TRBJ2-7,-,ASTPGGSGGYDEQY
TRBV27,TRBJ2-3,few,ASSSRDRRTDTQY
TRBV7-8,TRBJ1-1,few,ASSLGPQDNTEAF
TRBV18,TRBJ1-1,-,ASSPGAPMNTEAF
TRBV4-1,TRBJ1-2,many,ASSQEGSYYGYT
TRBV27,TRBJ1-5,few,ASSLQRGLDNQPQH
TRBV6-8,TRBJ1-5,few,ASSTRSNGQPQH